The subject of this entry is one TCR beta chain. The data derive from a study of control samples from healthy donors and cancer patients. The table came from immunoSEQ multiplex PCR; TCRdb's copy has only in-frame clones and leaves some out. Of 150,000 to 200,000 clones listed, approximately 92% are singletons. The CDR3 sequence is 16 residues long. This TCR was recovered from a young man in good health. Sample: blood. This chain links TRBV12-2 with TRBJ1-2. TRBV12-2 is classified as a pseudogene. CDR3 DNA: TGTGCAAGTCCCGACGGGGGCAGGAGAGTCATCTATGGCTACACCTTC. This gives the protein CASPDGGRRVIYGYTF.